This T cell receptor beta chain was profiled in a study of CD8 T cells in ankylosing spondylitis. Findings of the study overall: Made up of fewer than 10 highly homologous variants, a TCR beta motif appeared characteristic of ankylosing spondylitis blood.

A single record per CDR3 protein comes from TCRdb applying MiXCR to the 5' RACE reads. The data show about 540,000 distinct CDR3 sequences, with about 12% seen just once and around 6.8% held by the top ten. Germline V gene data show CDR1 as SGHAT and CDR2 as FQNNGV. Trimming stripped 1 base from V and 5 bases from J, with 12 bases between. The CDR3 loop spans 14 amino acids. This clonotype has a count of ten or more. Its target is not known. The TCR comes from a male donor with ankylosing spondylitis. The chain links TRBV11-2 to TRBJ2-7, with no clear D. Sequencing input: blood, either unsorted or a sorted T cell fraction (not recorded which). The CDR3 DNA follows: TGTGCCAGCAGCTTAGTTTTGGGAATCGACGAGCAGTACTTC. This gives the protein CASSLVLGIDEQYF. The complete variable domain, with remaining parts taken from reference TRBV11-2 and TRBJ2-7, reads EAGVAQSPRYKIIEKRQSVAFWCNPISGHATLYWYQQILGQGPKLLIQFQNNGVVDDSQLPKDRFSAERLKGVDSTLKIQPAKLEDSAVYLCASSLVLGIDEQYFGPGTRLTVT.